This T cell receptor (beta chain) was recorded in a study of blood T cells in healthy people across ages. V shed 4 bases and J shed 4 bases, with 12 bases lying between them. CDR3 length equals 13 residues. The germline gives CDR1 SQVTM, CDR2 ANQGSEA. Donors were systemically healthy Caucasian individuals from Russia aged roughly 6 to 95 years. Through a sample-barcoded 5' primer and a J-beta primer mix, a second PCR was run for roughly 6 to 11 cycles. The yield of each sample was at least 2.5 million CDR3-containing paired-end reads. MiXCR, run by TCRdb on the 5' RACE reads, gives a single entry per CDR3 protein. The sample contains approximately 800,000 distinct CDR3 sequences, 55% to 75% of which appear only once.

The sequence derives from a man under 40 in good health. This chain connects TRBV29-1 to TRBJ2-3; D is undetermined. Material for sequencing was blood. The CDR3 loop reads CSVAKMGPDTQYF. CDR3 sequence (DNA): TGCAGCGTTGCAAAGATGGGCCCAGATACGCAGTATTTT.